This is a list of T cell receptor beta chains from one sample in a study of T cell responses to AZD1222 COVID-19 vaccine. Only in-frame clones appear in the TCRdb table, and some are missing; sequencing was by immunoSEQ multiplex PCR. The table lists 160,000 or so clones, under 95% of them singletons. The sample was peripheral blood, taken on day 0 of MenACWY control vaccination. All receptors derive from an adult in good health. Both conserved end residues are part of each CDR3. D genes are given only for firm matches. Clone size is stated in some rows and not others, as once, few, many or a class when expanded.

V	J	size	D	DNA	CDR3
TRBV23-1	TRBJ2-5	.	.	TGCGCCAGCAGTCCTTCGACGGAGACCCAGTACTTC	CASSPSTETQYF
TRBV28	TRBJ1-3	.	.	TGTGCCAGCAGATCGGGGGGTGCTGGAAACACCATATATTTT	CASRSGGAGNTIYF
TRBV28	TRBJ1-2	.	TRBD1	TGTGCCAGCAAGACAGGGGTATCTGGCTACACCTTC	CASKTGVSGYTF
TRBV3-1/TRBV3-2	TRBJ1-2	.	.	TGTGCCAGCAGCCAAGATCCAGAAAACTATGGCTACACCTTC	CASSQDPENYGYTF
TRBV11-3	TRBJ1-2	.	.	TGTGCCAGCAGCACGGGACAAATTTATGGCTACACCTTC	CASSTGQIYGYTF
TRBV6-5	TRBJ2-5	.	TRBD1	TGTGCCAGCGGACAGGGGTTCGGAGAGACCCAGTACTTC	CASGQGFGETQYF
TRBV3-1/TRBV3-2	TRBJ1-6	.	.	TGTGCCAGCAGCCAAGTAGGGTGGGATTCACCCCTCCACTTT	CASSQVGWDSPLHF
TRBV4-1	TRBJ2-5	.	TRBD2	TGCGCCAGCAGCCAAGATGATGGGGGGGAAGAGACCCAGTACTTC	CASSQDDGGEETQYF
TRBV9	TRBJ2-3	.	.	TGTGCCAGCAGCGTAGTAGCGGTTAGCACAGATACGCAGTATTTT	CASSVVAVSTDTQYF
TRBV9	TRBJ2-1	.	.	TGTGCCAGCAGCGTAGGACAATACAATGAGCAGTTCTTC	CASSVGQYNEQFF
TRBV5-1	TRBJ1-6	.	.	TGCGCCAGCAGCTTGGACGGATCGCCTAATTCACCCCTCCACTTT	CASSLDGSPNSPLHF
TRBV9	TRBJ1-1	.	.	TGTGCCAGCAGCGGGGATAAATCGACTGAAGCTTTCTTT	CASSGDKSTEAFF
TRBV6-4	TRBJ1-1	once	TRBD1	TGTGCCAGCCGACAGGGCTGGAACACTGAAGCTTTCTTT	CASRQGWNTEAFF
TRBV7-3	TRBJ1-1	.	TRBD1	TGTGCCAGCAGCTCCGCCGGGACAGCTAACACTGAAGCTTTCTTT	CASSSAGTANTEAFF
TRBV2	TRBJ2-7	.	TRBD2	TGTGCCAGCAGTGAGGCGGGAGGGTTCAGGGAGCAGTACTTC	CASSEAGGFREQYF
TRBV4-2	TRBJ1-1	.	.	TGTGCCAGCAGCCAAGAACCAGCGATGCCTGAAGCTTTCTTT	CASSQEPAMPEAFF
TRBV5-1	TRBJ2-3	.	.	TGCGCCAGCAGCTTAGTTCCGGGATCCACAGATACGCAGTATTTT	CASSLVPGSTDTQYF
TRBV13	TRBJ1-3	.	.	TGTGCCAGCAGCTTAGGCACAGCTGGAAACACCATATATTTT	CASSLGTAGNTIYF
TRBV7-9	TRBJ2-1	once	.	TGTGCCAGCAGCGAGCAGAGTTTCAATGAGCAGTTCTTC	CASSEQSFNEQFF
TRBV19	TRBJ2-7	.	.	TGTGCCAGTAACCCAGGGACGGGAAACTACGAGCAGTACTTC	CASNPGTGNYEQYF
TRBV19	TRBJ1-1	.	.	TGTGCCAGCAAATTGGGCATGAACACTGAAGCTTTCTTT	CASKLGMNTEAFF
TRBV4-1	TRBJ2-7	once	TRBD1	TGCGCCAGCAGCCCCCAACCTTCACTAGGACAGGGAGCCTTCTCCTACGAGCAGTACTTC	CASSPQPSLGQGAFSYEQYF